This TCR beta chain emerged from a study of cytomegalovirus exposure and HLA in healthy donors. The wider study: From donors who were HLA-typed, an early data release held approximately 80 million unique TCRs. Assignment to the Caucasian-associated ancestry cluster applied to more than 75% of the approximately 420 genotyped donors.

Comment on this clone: The antigen remains undetermined.

Study-level points and caveats: Apparent HLA restriction characterized most CMV-associated TCR beta chains in a later analysis. In an earlier analysis, about 87% or about 30%: the productive usage of most TCR beta V segments.

Both 60 Vbeta primers and 13 Jbeta primers went into the PCR. Assay: immunoSEQ multiplex PCR; the TCRdb copy retains only in-frame clones and omits some. The sample carries about 160,000 clones, roughly four fifths recorded once. This receptor was taken from a girl aged 2 to 9 in good health and CMV-seropositive. Source material: PBMCs.

CDR3 bases: TGTGCCAGCAGCTTAGAGCGCGGTACTGAAGCTTTCTTT. It codes for CASSLERGTEAFF. The chain carries TRBV11-2 and TRBJ1-1; D call uncertain. Germline CDR1 SGHAT, CDR2 FQNNGV. The germline V and J ends were trimmed by 0 bases and 5 bases, with 7 bases remaining between them. This CDR3 spans 13 amino acids.